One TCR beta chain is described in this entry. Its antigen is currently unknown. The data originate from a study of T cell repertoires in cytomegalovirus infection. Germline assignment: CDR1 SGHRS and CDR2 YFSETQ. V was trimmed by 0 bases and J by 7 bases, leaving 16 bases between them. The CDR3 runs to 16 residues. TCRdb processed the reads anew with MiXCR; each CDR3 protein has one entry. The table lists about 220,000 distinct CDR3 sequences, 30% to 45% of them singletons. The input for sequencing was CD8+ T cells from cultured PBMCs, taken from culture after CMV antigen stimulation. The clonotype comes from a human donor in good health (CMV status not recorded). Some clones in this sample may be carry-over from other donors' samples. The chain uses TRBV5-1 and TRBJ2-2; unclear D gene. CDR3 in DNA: TGCGCCAGCAGCTTGGAAGTAGCAGAGAAAAACGGGGAGCTGTTTTTT. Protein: CASSLEVAEKNGELFF.